Each of the 14 T cell receptor beta chains below was sequenced from the same sample in a study of cytomegalovirus exposure and HLA in healthy donors. This PCR relied on a set of 60 Vbeta primers and 13 Jbeta primers. Profiled with immunoSEQ multiplex PCR; TCRdb holds only in-frame clones, not every one. Counted here are under 200,000 clones, roughly 80% occurring once; the ten biggest clones make up about 4.4%. Specimen: PBMCs. The receptors were gathered from a man aged 35 to 55 in good health and CMV-seronegative.

The chain employs TRBV5-1 and TRBJ1-4, with TRBD1 matching 9 bases. Germline V gives CDR1 SGHRS, CDR2 YFSETQ. With 0 bases clipped from V and 7 bases from J, the junction kept 4 bases outside the gene matches. This CDR3 has 15 amino acids. CDR3 residues: CASSLEGQGIEKLFF. The DNA of the CDR3 is TGCGCCAGCAGCTTGGAGGGACAGGGTATTGAAAAACTGTTTTTT.

The rearrangement links TRBV7-8 to TRBJ2-1, with 7 bases matching TRBD1. Germline V CDR1 and CDR2: SGHVS, FQNEAQ. With V trimmed by 5 bases and J by 6 bases, 10 bases remained unmatched. There are 15 residues in the CDR3. The CDR3 sequence is CASSPTGDPVNEQFF. The CDR3 DNA sequence: TGTGCCAGCAGCCCAACAGGGGACCCCGTCAATGAGCAGTTCTTC.

The rearrangement links TRBV11-2 to TRBJ2-5; D remains ambiguous. Germline V gene lookup returns CDR1 SGHAT and CDR2 FQNNGV. The CDR3 length is 13 residues. Deletions cut 2 bases from V and 5 bases from J, with 9 bases between. This CDR3 reads CASSLSPRETQYF. CDR3 coding DNA: TGTGCCAGCAGCTTAAGCCCACGGGAGACCCAGTACTTC.

This clone was observed a single time. The rearrangement joins TRBV6-5 to TRBJ2-5; 8 nucleotides match TRBD2. The end of the DNA aligns better with TRBJ2-7, so the J call may be wrong. Germline V gene sequence: CDR1 MNHEY, CDR2 SVGAGI. The CDR3 runs to 14 residues. The CDR3 coding sequence is TGTGCCAGCAGTGAGCGGGGGTACAACTACGAGCAGTACTTC. This gives the protein CASSERGYNYEQYF.

The rearrangement links TRBV10-1 to TRBJ2-3; the match to TRBD2 covers 14 bases. J was trimmed by 0 bases and V by 5 bases; bases with no gene match: 4. Germline lookup yields CDR1 WNHNN and CDR2 SYGVQD (reference sequence). The CDR3 is 17 amino acids. CDR3 amino acids: CASSPGLAGGSTDTQYF. DNA of the CDR3: TGCGCCAGCAGTCCCGGACTAGCGGGGGGTAGCACAGATACGCAGTATTTT.

The chain joins TRBV9 to TRBJ1-2; 8 positions agree with TRBD1. Germline V gene data show CDR1 as SGDLS and CDR2 as YYNGEE. The junction had 2 bases not matched to a gene; V was cut back by 6 bases and J by 4 bases. This CDR3 has 12 amino acids. CDR3 in DNA: TGTGCCAGCAAACAGGGGGTCTATGGCTACACCTTC. Translation gives CASKQGVYGYTF.

To note about this clone: At one of its ends the junction is not consistent with the germline gene, which may arise from a read error. The chain links TRBV5-1 to TRBJ2-1; 9 bases align to TRBD1. CDR1 and CDR2 from the germline V gene are SGHRS and YFSETQ. The CDR3 loop spans 15 amino acids. Here the CDR3 DNA reads TGCGCCAGCAGCTCCGGACAGGGGTCCTTCAATGAGCAGTTCTTC. Amino acid sequence: CASSSGQGSFNEQFF.

This sequence joins TRBV2 and TRBJ2-1; TRBD2 aligns across 10 bases. V was clipped by 6 bases and J by 7 bases; unmatched bases: 9. Germline V gene data show CDR1 as SNHLY and CDR2 as FYNNEI. The CDR3 covers 15 residues. The CDR3 reads CASRLILAGMNEQFF. The DNA of the CDR3 is TGTGCCAGCAGGCTTATACTAGCGGGGATGAATGAGCAGTTCTTC.

V is TRBV5-6 and J is TRBJ1-2, with TRBD1 identical over 8 bases. Unmatched junction bases numbered 6, after V lost 4 bases and J lost 4 bases. The CDR3 consists of 14 residues. CDR1 and CDR2 (germline): SGHDT, YYEEEE. Written as DNA, the CDR3 is TGTGCCAGCAGCCGGGGACAGGAGGCCTATGGCTACACCTTC. Translated: CASSRGQEAYGYTF. The variable domain in full, with the rest retrieved from reference TRBV5-6 and TRBJ1-2, is DAGVTQSPTHLIKTRGQQVTLRCSPKSGHDTVSWYQQALGQGPQFIFQYYEEEERQRGNFPDRFSGHQFPNYSSELNVNALLLGDSALYLCASSRGQEAYGYTFGSGTRLTVV.

This rearrangement joins TRBV6-1 to TRBJ1-1; 8 bases agree with TRBD1. V gave up 7 bases and J gave up 2 bases; unmatched junction bases: 6. Germline V gene data show CDR1 as MNHNS and CDR2 as SASEGT. The CDR3 runs 14 residues. This CDR3 reads CASTRDRLNTEAFF. In nucleotides, the CDR3 is TGTGCCAGCACCAGGGACAGGCTTAACACTGAAGCTTTCTTT.

This rearrangement joins TRBV5-1 to TRBJ2-5; 7 bases are shared with TRBD1. This CDR3 comprises 14 residues. Germline trimming cut 2 bases from V and 5 bases from J; bases unmatched to any gene: 6. Germline CDR1 SGHRS, CDR2 YFSETQ. DNA of the CDR3: TGCGCCAGCAGCTTACAGGGGAGATCGGAGACCCAGTACTTC. It is translated as CASSLQGRSETQYF.

The rearrangement links TRBV6-6 to TRBJ1-2, with 9 bases lining up with TRBD1. The CDR3 spans 15 residues. The germline V gene has CDR1 MNHNY and CDR2 SVGAGI (reference sequence). V shed 6 bases and J 2 bases; nucleotides not matched to a gene: 7. The chain's CDR3 is CASRRDRDGNYGYTF. CDR3 DNA sequence: TGTGCCAGCAGGAGGGACAGGGACGGAAACTATGGCTACACCTTC.

The chain uses TRBV4-1 and TRBJ2-1; 15 bases fit TRBD2. CDR3 size: 18 residues. The germline CDR1 and CDR2 sequences are MGHRA and YSYEKL. Trimming cost V 4 bases and J 1 base; bases outside gene matches: 5. The DNA for the CDR3 is TGCGCCAGCAGCCCCGGACTAGCGGGGGGGCCGTCCTACAATGAGCAGTTCTTC. Its translation is CASSPGLAGGPSYNEQFF.

The chain couples TRBV7-3 to TRBJ1-1, with TRBD1 as a possible D gene (5 bases). The germline V gene encodes CDR1 SGHTA and CDR2 FQGTGA. The CDR3 has 15 amino acids. V gave up 3 bases and J gave up 0 bases, with 11 bases separating them. The CDR3 sequence: CASSLTRQLNTEAFF. CDR3 coding DNA: TGTGCCAGCAGCTTGACCCGACAGTTGAACACTGAAGCTTTCTTT.